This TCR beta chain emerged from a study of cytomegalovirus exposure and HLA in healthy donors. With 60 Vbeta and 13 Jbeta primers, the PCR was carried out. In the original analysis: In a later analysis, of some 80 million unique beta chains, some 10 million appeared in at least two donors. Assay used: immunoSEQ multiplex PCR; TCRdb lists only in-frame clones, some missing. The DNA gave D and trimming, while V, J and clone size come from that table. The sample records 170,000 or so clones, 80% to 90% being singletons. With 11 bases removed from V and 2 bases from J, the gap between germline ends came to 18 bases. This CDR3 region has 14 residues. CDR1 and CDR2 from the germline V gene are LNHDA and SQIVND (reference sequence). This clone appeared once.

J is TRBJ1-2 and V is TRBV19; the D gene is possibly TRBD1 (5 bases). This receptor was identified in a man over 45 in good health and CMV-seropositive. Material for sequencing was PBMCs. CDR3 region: CASTLPSGNYGYTF. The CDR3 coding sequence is TGTGCCTCGACCCTACCCTCAGGGAACTATGGCTACACCTTC.